This T cell receptor beta chain was documented in a study of CXCR3-negative and CXCR3-positive naive CD8 T cells. CDR3 length: 13 residues. The germline gives CDR1 DFQATT, CDR2 SNEGSKA (reference sequence). Carrying UMI labels, the TRB cDNA libraries were prepared through 5' RACE. After re-calling the 5' RACE reads, TCRdb lists one entry per CDR3 protein, DNA absent. The sample has more than 65,000 distinct CDR3 sequences; the top ten hold approximately 1.5%. This chain connects TRBV20-1 to TRBJ2-7; TCRdb indicates TRBD1, and absent DNA this call remains unverified. This TCR came from a human donor in good health. Some clones in this sample may be carry-over from other donors' samples. The sequencing sample was made of naive CXCR3- CD8+ T cells from blood. Subset given: CD45RO-CCR7+CD27+CD95- naive CD8+ T cells lacking CXCR3 (TNR3-). The CDR3 spells CSAQGRSSYEQYF.